This T cell receptor (beta chain) emerged from a study of T-cell reconstitution after alpha-beta-depleted transplantation in children. Study outcomes and limitations: There were reportedly several hundred expanded graft clones from which alpha-beta T cells came about two months after transplant. T-cell numbers and diversity, one year after transplant, stemmed largely from T cells that were newly produced.

Using unique molecular identifiers, the investigators prepared the TCRbeta library. TCRdb recomputed calls from the PCR reads with MiXCR, one row per CDR3 protein. The sample yields about 150,000 distinct CDR3 sequences, over 8.5% seen once. Deletions cut 5 bases from V and 5 bases from J, with 13 bases between. The CDR3 has 14 residues. The germline gives CDR1 SGHVS, CDR2 FNYEAQ. Many counts were recorded for this clonotype. Its antigen is unidentified. Sequenced here: PBMCs, sampled before TCRalphabeta/CD19-depleted stem cell transplant. This chain uses TRBV7-6 with TRBJ2-1, with D unclear. The TCR comes from a boy between 2 and 10 years old with acute myeloid leukemia, due to receive a stem cell transplant. The CDR3 spells CASSPPGRHNEQFF. The DNA of the CDR3 is TGTGCCAGCAGCCCCCCGGGCAGGCACAATGAGCAGTTCTTC.